This T cell receptor (beta chain) was found in a study of metastatic and nonmetastatic thyroid tumors. This clone came up many times. TCRdb reanalyzed the PCR reads with MiXCR. The sample yields almost 85,000 clones, 9.5% to 15% seen once. Trimming took 3 bases from V and 8 from J; bases not matched to a gene: 0. There are 13 residues in the CDR3. Germline CDR1 and CDR2: LNHNV and YYDKDF (reference sequence). Each patient went into thyroid surgery without having received any treatment. The receptor comes from a female donor with papillary thyroid cancer or a benign thyroid nodule (not recorded which). Some clones in this sample may be carry-over from other donors' samples. The chain uses TRBV15 and TRBJ1-6; TRBD1 matches 8 bases. Material for sequencing was tumor tissue. The chain's CDR3 is CATSRTGDSPLHF. In DNA form, the CDR3 reads TGTGCCACCAGCAGGACAGGGGATTCACCCCTCCACTTT.